This T cell receptor (beta chain) was observed in a study of cytomegalovirus exposure and HLA in healthy donors. General observations from the study: The dataset shows that most TCR sequences were rare, while some public TCRs occurred in many donors.

Researchers ran the PCR with 60 Vbeta and 13 Jbeta primers. Using immunoSEQ multiplex PCR, the repertoire was profiled, and TCRdb retains in-frame clones only, with some absent. Altogether 180,000 or so clones are present, more than 70% being singletons, with the ten largest covering about 7.7%. Germline CDR1 is SGHRS and CDR2 is YFSETQ. V shed 9 bases and J shed 0 bases, with 15 bases lying between them. The CDR3 is made up of 15 amino acids. This clone was seen only a few times. Antigen: not known. The sample taken for sequencing was PBMCs. The V call is TRBV5-1, the J call TRBJ1-4; perhaps TRBD1 as D (5 bases). The origin of this receptor is a woman aged 40 to 50 in good health and CMV-seropositive. The CDR3 DNA follows: TGCGCCACAGGCCTCGGACACTCAACTAATGAAAAACTGTTTTTT. Translated: CATGLGHSTNEKLFF.